This TCR beta chain was profiled in a study of identical twins. This clonotype was found a few times. MiXCR, applied by TCRdb to the 5' RACE reads, yields one record per CDR3 protein. The sample lists under 900,000 distinct CDR3 sequences; 9% to 15% were seen once. The V gene lost 5 bases and the J gene lost 0 bases, with 10 bases spanning the gap. This CDR3 contains 14 residues. The sample also formed part of further work on yellow fever vaccine responses in identical twins.

The rearrangement joins TRBV12-3 or TRBV12-4 to TRBJ1-1, with D uncertain. The TCR originated in a woman aged 18-35 years in good health. Sequenced: PBMCs. The CDR3 coding sequence is TGTGCCAGCAGTCCGCAGATCATGAACACTGAAGCTTTCTTT. This gives the protein CASSPQIMNTEAFF.